These 22 T cell receptor beta chains were all obtained from the same sample, sequenced in a study of T cell repertoires in cytomegalovirus infection. TCRdb independently ran MiXCR on the reads; one entry per CDR3 protein. The sample lists some 800,000 distinct CDR3 sequences; around a third were seen once. Their antigens are not known. Sequenced here: cultured CD8+ T cells from PBMCs, sampled from culture after CMV antigen stimulation. These receptors all stem from a human donor in good health (CMV status not recorded). Some clones in this sample may be carry-over from other donors' samples.

Details on this clonotype: A much larger clone lies one base from this, so it may be a read error. J is TRBJ1-1 and V is TRBV7-6, with D possibly matching TRBD1 (6 bases). This CDR3 has 13 residues. CDR1 and CDR2 from the germline V gene are SGHVS and FNYEAQ. CDR3 coding DNA: TGTGCCAGCAGCTTTCAGGGGATTACTGGAGCTTTCTTT. Translated: CASSFQGITGAFF.

This clonotype was recorded a few times. The rearrangement uses TRBV7-6 and TRBJ2-5, with a tentative D call TRBD2 (5 bases). Trimming removed 2 bases at V and 1 base at J, with 11 bases between. Germline CDR1 reads SGHVS; CDR2 reads FNYEAQ. CDR3 length: 15 amino acids. CDR3: CASSLRGYAQETQYF. As DNA, the CDR3 is TGTGCCAGCAGCTTAAGAGGGTACGCCCAAGAGACCCAGTACTTC.

The chain couples TRBV5-5 to TRBJ2-1; TRBD1 matches at 8 bases. This CDR3 comprises 15 residues. Germline V lookup: CDR1 SGHKS, CDR2 YYEKEE (reference sequence). V lost 5 bases and J lost 2; bases outside the gene matches: 6. CDR3 nucleotide sequence: TGTGCCAGCAGGGCAGACAGGGGCCCCTACAATGAGCAGTTCTTC. It is translated as CASRADRGPYNEQFF.

This clonotype was observed many times. V gene TRBV7-2 combines with J gene TRBJ1-2; D remains unclear. With 1 base removed from V and 4 bases from J, the gap between germline ends came to 16 bases. Per the germline V gene, CDR1 is SGHTA and CDR2 is FQGNSA. CDR3 length: 16 amino acids. The DNA for the CDR3 is TGTGCCAGCAGCTTAGATTCCGGTATAGGGATCTATGGCTACACCTTC. As protein: CASSLDSGIGIYGYTF. The full variable domain, with the rest looked up from reference TRBV7-2 and TRBJ1-2, is GAGVSQSPSNKVTEKGKDVELRCDPISGHTALYWYRQSLGQGLEFLIYFQGNSAPDKSGLPSDRFSAERTGGSVSTLTIQRTQQEDSAVYLCASSLDSGIGIYGYTFGSGTRLTVV.

The chain uses TRBV12-3 or TRBV12-4 and TRBJ1-1; 9 bases line up with TRBD1. The J segment lost 5 bases and the V segment lost 6 bases, leaving 7 bases of the junction unmatched. The CDR3 extends over 14 amino acids. The CDR3 loop reads CASSGTGFGTEAFF. Written as DNA, the CDR3 is TGTGCCAGCAGCGGGACAGGGTTTGGGACTGAAGCTTTCTTT.

The chain uses TRBV6-6 and TRBJ2-1, with 8 positions matching TRBD1. CDR1 and CDR2 (germline): MNHNY, SVGAGI (reference sequence). After removal of 6 bases from V and 4 bases from J, the junction contained 14 bases not matched to a gene. The CDR3 consists of 17 residues. The CDR3 nucleotides are TGTGCCAGCAGACCCGGACAGGGCCTGGGGATTTACAATGAGCAGTTCTTC. This gives the protein CASRPGQGLGIYNEQFF.

The chain joins TRBV5-4 to TRBJ1-4; 9 bases agree with TRBD1. Germline values: CDR1 SGHNT, CDR2 YYREEE (reference sequence). The junction had 7 bases not matched to a gene; V was cut back by 5 bases and J by 8 bases. This CDR3 spans 14 amino acids. CDR3: CASSHLGQGEKLFF. For the CDR3, the DNA is TGTGCCAGCAGTCACCTGGGACAGGGCGAAAAACTGTTTTTT.

Note on this clonotype: A much more abundant neighbour one base away suggests this may be a read error. This chain joins TRBV7-2 and TRBJ2-2; 9 bases map to TRBD1. The junction had 7 bases not matched to a gene; V was cut back by 7 bases and J by 1 base. From germline, CDR1 is SGHTA and CDR2 FQGNSA. This CDR3 region has 16 residues. The CDR3 sequence: CASNPRQGGNTGELFF. The CDR3 DNA is TGTGCCAGCAACCCGCGACAGGGGGGGAACACCGGGGAGCTGTTTTTT.

This clonotype appeared a few times. V gene TRBV27 combines with J gene TRBJ2-7; 7 bases align to TRBD1. The CDR3 has 14 residues. V lost 5 bases and J lost 7; bases outside the gene matches: 11. The V gene's germline CDR1 is MNHEY and CDR2 SMNVEV (reference sequence). As DNA, the CDR3 is TGTGCCAGCAGTCCCCGGGACAGACTCTTTGAGCAGTACTTC. It translates to CASSPRDRLFEQYF.

The chain couples TRBV28 to TRBJ2-5; D is possibly TRBD1 or TRBD2 (6 bases each). V was clipped by 3 bases and J by 5 bases, with 16 bases between them. The V gene's germline CDR1 is MDHEN and CDR2 SYDVKM. CDR3 length: 15 amino acids. The CDR3 spells CASSFSLGAGETQYF. DNA for the CDR3: TGTGCCAGCAGTTTTAGTCTGGGGGCGGGGGAGACCCAGTACTTC.

This rearrangement joins TRBV6-5 to TRBJ1-2; TRBD1 might be the D (5 bases). Trimming took 6 bases from V and 3 from J, leaving 14 bases between them. The CDR3 is 14 residues long. Germline V gene data show CDR1 as MNHEY and CDR2 as SVGAGI. CDR3 amino acids: CASSPSGPHYGYTF. The CDR3 DNA sequence: TGTGCCAGCAGCCCGTCGGGGCCCCACTATGGCTACACCTTC.

This clonotype was observed a handful of times. The chain links TRBV7-9 to TRBJ1-1; TRBD1 aligns across 10 bases. The CDR3 sequence is 16 residues long. V dropped 5 bases and J dropped 1; count of bases not matched to a gene: 7. Per germline, CDR1 SEHNR and CDR2 FQNEAQ (reference sequence). The CDR3 DNA reads TGTGCCAGCAGCCCGACGGGACAGGGGAAGAACACTGAAGCTTTCTTT. Translation gives CASSPTGQGKNTEAFF.

J is TRBJ1-3 and V is TRBV7-6; D not certain. From germline, CDR1 is SGHVS and CDR2 FNYEAQ. The germline V and J ends were trimmed by 5 bases and 0 bases, with 11 bases remaining between them. The CDR3 runs to 15 residues. Here the CDR3 DNA reads TGTGCCAGCAGCGTCTCCCCGAGCTCTGGAAACACCATATATTTT. Translating it yields CASSVSPSSGNTIYF. Drawing the rest from reference TRBV7-6 and TRBJ1-3, the complete variable domain is GAGVSQSPRYKVTKRGQDVALRCDPISGHVSLYWYRQALGQGPEFLTYFNYEAQQDKSGLPNDRFSAERPEGSISTLTIQRTEQRDSAMYRCASSVSPSSGNTIYFGEGSWLTVV.

J is TRBJ2-5 and V is TRBV14; D gene unclear. CDR1 SGHDN and CDR2 FVKESK come from the germline V gene. Trimming shortened V by 0 bases and J by 5 bases, and 19 bases separated the two germline ends. There are 17 residues in the CDR3. The CDR3 is CASSQDRQSSLWETQYF. The CDR3 nucleotides read TGTGCCAGCAGCCAAGATCGTCAATCTTCCTTGTGGGAGACCCAGTACTTC. Together with reference TRBV14 and TRBJ2-5, the CDR3 gives the full variable domain: EAGVTQFPSHSVIEKGQTVTLRCDPISGHDNLYWYRRVMGKEIKFLLHFVKESKQDESGMPNNRFLAERTGGTYSTLKVQPAELEDSGVYFCASSQDRQSSLWETQYFGPGTRLLVL.

Ten or more counts support this clonotype. This chain connects TRBV6-1 to TRBJ2-6; a weak D match, TRBD1 (5 bases). Trimming took 4 bases from V and 0 from J, leaving 13 bases between them. The CDR3 spans 17 residues. The germline gives CDR1 MNHNS, CDR2 SASEGT. DNA for the CDR3: TGTGCCAGCAGTGCGACAGATTCTTACTCTGGGGCCAACGTCCTGACTTTC. It encodes CASSATDSYSGANVLTF.

Turning to this clonotype: One end of the junction fails to match germline, which may point to a read error. The CDR3 sequence is CASSLVPIYPGDTQYF. In DNA form, the CDR3 reads TGTGCCAGCAGCTTGGTCCCCATTTACCCGGGGGATACGCAGTATTTT. The rearrangement links TRBV5-3 to TRBJ2-3; D possibly corresponds to TRBD2 (5 bases). TRBV5-3 is treated as an ORF (open reading frame) with a function not yet certain. There are 16 residues in the CDR3.

The J gene is TRBJ2-1, the V gene TRBV6-6, with TRBD1 matching 8 bases. J gave up 4 bases and V 5 bases, and 7 bases lay outside the gene matches. The CDR3 extends over 15 amino acids. The germline V gene has CDR1 MNHNY and CDR2 SVGAGI (reference sequence). The CDR3 loop reads CASSEDRAVYNEQFF. CDR3 coding DNA: TGTGCCAGCAGTGAGGACAGGGCAGTATACAATGAGCAGTTCTTC.

A word on this clonotype: Since a much larger clone is just one base distant, this may be a read error. The gene calls are TRBV7-2 and TRBJ2-2; D unclear. In germline, CDR1 is SGHTA, CDR2 FQGNSA. This CDR3 has 13 residues. V lost 8 bases and J 4 bases, leaving 11 bases between the germline ends. CDR3 sequence (DNA): TGTGCCAGCGGCTGGGGTGCCACCGGGGAGCTGTTTTTT. It translates to CASGWGATGELFF.

This clonotype has only one observation. At one end, the junction sequence differs from germline, possibly due to a read error. The rearrangement uses TRBV27 and TRBJ1-1; 7 positions agree with TRBD1. From germline, CDR1 is MNHEY and CDR2 SMNVEV (reference sequence). The CDR3 extends over 16 amino acids. CDR3 residues: CASSFIWTGLNIEAFF. The CDR3 DNA follows: TGTGCCAGCAGTTTTATATGGACAGGACTGAACATTGAAGCTTTCTTT.

The J gene is TRBJ2-7, the V gene TRBV11-1; a weak D match, TRBD2 (6 bases). Germline V gives CDR1 SGHAT, CDR2 FQDESV (reference sequence). The CDR3 loop spans 17 amino acids. The V gene lost 5 bases and the J gene lost 3 bases, with 23 bases spanning the gap. The DNA of the CDR3 is TGTGCCAGCAGCCCAGAGATAGGGCTTGGGGGACTCTACGAGCAGTACGTC. Encoded protein: CASSPEIGLGGLYEQYV.

The DNA for the CDR3 is TGCGCCAGCAGCGCCGAATCAGAGGGCCCTCTAAACACTGAAGCTTTCTTT. It is translated as CASSAESEGPLNTEAFF. The genes are TRBV10-1 and TRBJ1-1; D remains unclear. V was shortened by 6 bases and J by 2 bases, with 22 bases between the two germline ends. Germline V gene sequence: CDR1 WNHNN, CDR2 SYGVQD (reference sequence). The CDR3 is 17 residues long.

On this clonotype itself: The DNA is left out, because the CDR3 cannot be placed on it with certainty; the CDR3 is given as TCRdb lists it. Here the CDR3 reads CASSNDRGKNCFF. V and J are TRBV6-1 and TRBJ1-4; TRBD1, the table's D call, lacks a check against the DNA. Per the germline V gene, CDR1 is MNHNS and CDR2 is SASEGT. The CDR3 adds up to 13 amino acids, both ends counted.